This TCR beta chain derives from a study of blood T cell repertoires in COVID-19. Study details: Spain, Italy and the United States supplied samples that represented acute and convalescent COVID-19. PBMCs, B-cell-depleted T cells, or T cells provided the cDNA or gDNA that made up the material.

In the authors' methods: Quantification of nucleated cells was approximated via reference gene primer amplification. The method was immunoSEQ multiplex PCR; TCRdb's version includes in-frame clones alone and lacks a portion of them. Clonal size and the V and J genes are those of that table, whereas D and trimming came from the DNA. Of just over 150,000 clones detected, 85% appear once; the ten largest clones hold approximately 3.3%. Input material: peripheral blood. The clonotype comes from a human donor with acute or convalescent COVID-19. The donor label of this sample is uncertain.

Here the CDR3 DNA reads TGTGCCAGCAGCCAAACTCCCCTTCGACCGGGACAGGGAAGCAATCAGCCCCAGCATTTT. Translation: CASSQTPLRPGQGSNQPQHF. V is TRBV6-6 and J is TRBJ1-5; the match to TRBD1 covers 9 bases. The germline V gene has CDR1 MNHNY and CDR2 SVGAGI (reference sequence). The CDR3 spans 20 residues. J lost 1 base, V lost 6 bases, and 19 bases had no gene match.